These T cell receptor beta chains were read from a single sample in a study of OX40 agonist ivuxolimab in advanced cancers. TCRdb keeps only in-frame clones here, not all; method: immunoSEQ multiplex PCR. The repertoire includes tens of thousands of clones, 70% to 90% of them detected once, and approximately 1.4% sits in the top ten. This sample comprised CD4+ or CD8+ T cells sorted from blood, obtained in a trial of the OX40 agonist ivuxolimab. The receptors were gathered from an adult with an advanced solid tumor such as melanoma, head and neck, liver or kidney cancer. Both conserved end residues are part of each CDR3. The D gene is left open where the match is weak. The size entry is marked missing in some rows and otherwise reads once, few, many or a size class.

.,TRBV16,TRBJ2-1,.,13,CASSQTAYNEQFF,TGTGCCAGCAGCCAAACAGCATACAATGAGCAGTTCTTC
few,TRBV6-6,TRBJ1-1,TRBD1,15,CASSSPGQEDTEAFF,TGTGCCAGCAGTTCCCCGGGACAGGAGGACACTGAAGCTTTCTTT
.,TRBV18,TRBJ2-3,.,19,CASSPLPRGGGLGTDTQYF,TGTGCCAGCTCACCACTCCCCAGGGGAGGCGGGTTGGGCACAGATACGCAGTATTTT
.,TRBV7-2,TRBJ2-3,.,14,CASSLNIGTDTQYF,TGTGCCAGCAGCTTAAACATAGGGACAGATACGCAGTATTTT
.,TRBV4-3,TRBJ2-1,.,13,CASSPDSYNEQFF,TGCGCCAGCAGCCCGGACAGTTACAATGAGCAGTTCTTC
.,TRBV30,TRBJ2-7,.,15,CAWSYGAAVDYEQYF,TGTGCCTGGAGTTACGGGGCAGCCGTTGACTACGAGCAGTACTTC
.,TRBV20-1,TRBJ1-2,.,11,CSASPNYGYTF,TGCAGTGCTAGTCCTAACTATGGCTACACCTTC
once,TRBV7-2,TRBJ2-5,.,14,CASSLAGLGETQYF,TGTGCCAGCAGCTTAGCGGGGCTGGGAGAGACCCAGTACTTC
.,TRBV28,TRBJ2-7,TRBD2,12,CASRGLADEQYF,TGTGCCAGCAGGGGACTAGCAGACGAGCAGTACTTC
.,TRBV5-1,TRBJ1-3,.,15,CASSLEGMLGNTIYF,TGCGCCAGCAGCTTGGAGGGTATGCTTGGAAACACCATATATTTT
.,TRBV28,TRBJ2-7,.,13,CASSFPARYEQYF,TGTGCCAGCAGTTTCCCAGCGAGATACGAGCAGTACTTC
.,TRBV5-4,TRBJ2-7,TRBD1,15,CASSAGQGVGYEQYF,TGTGCCAGCAGCGCGGGACAGGGGGTCGGATACGAGCAGTACTTC
.,TRBV7-2,TRBJ2-1,.,16,CASSFQGQLSYNEQFF,TGTGCCAGCAGCTTTCAGGGCCAACTCTCCTACAATGAGCAGTTCTTC
.,TRBV6-6,TRBJ2-3,.,14,CASSRGEPSDTQYF,TGTGCCAGCAGCCGCGGGGAGCCATCTGATACGCAGTATTTT
.,TRBV7-9,TRBJ2-3,.,14,CASSWSGLGDTQYF,TGTGCCAGCAGCTGGTCGGGACTCGGAGATACGCAGTATTTT
.,TRBV30,TRBJ2-7,.,12,CAWSLDRYEQYF,TGTGCCTGGAGTCTCGACAGATACGAGCAGTACTTC
.,TRBV7-8,TRBJ2-6,.,16,CASSKPASSGANVLTF,TGTGCCAGCAGCAAACCTGCAAGCTCTGGGGCCAACGTCCTGACTTTC
once,TRBV5-4,TRBJ2-3,.,14,CASSPGSSLAREYF,TGTGCCAGCAGCCCCGGGAGCTCTCTCGCCCGGGAGTATTTT
once,TRBV5-1,TRBJ2-3,.,13,CASSNEGTDTQYF,TGCGCCAGCAGTAACGAGGGCACAGATACGCAGTATTTT
.,TRBV7-9,TRBJ1-3,TRBD1,16,CASSPGQPNSGNTIYF,TGTGCCAGTAGCCCGGGACAGCCAAACTCTGGAAACACCATATATTTT
.,TRBV19,TRBJ2-2,.,16,CASRGWDFFNTGELFF,TGTGCCAGTAGGGGTTGGGACTTCTTTAACACCGGGGAGCTGTTTTTT
.,TRBV7-9,TRBJ2-3,.,13,CGGGPSITDTQYF,TGTGGTGGGGGGCCCAGTATCACAGATACGCAGTATTTT
few,TRBV5-6,TRBJ2-1,TRBD2,19,CASSLLGTSGGFAYNEQFF,TGTGCCAGCAGCTTACTGGGGACTAGCGGGGGCTTCGCCTACAATGAGCAGTTCTTC
.,TRBV21-1,TRBJ1-4,.,15,CATMNKKTSNEKLFF,TGTGCCACCATGAATAAAAAAACCAGTAATGAAAAACTGTTTTTT
.,TRBV19,TRBJ2-7,TRBD1,18,CASSIAPAGQGPSYEQYF,TGTGCCAGTAGTATAGCCCCGGCGGGACAGGGTCCTTCCTACGAGCAGTACTTC
.,TRBV6-6,TRBJ1-2,.,13,CASSSLMGVGYTF,TGTGCCAGCAGTTCCCTAATGGGGGTGGGCTACACCTTC
.,TRBV7-2,TRBJ2-3,TRBD2,16,CASSLSPSGAPDTQYF,TGTGCCAGCAGCTTAAGTCCTAGCGGGGCCCCAGATACGCAGTATTTT
many,TRBV12-5,TRBJ1-1,.,12,CASGLSAEEAFF,TGTGCTAGTGGTTTGTCGGCCGAGGAAGCTTTCTTT
.,TRBV18,TRBJ2-3,.,15,CASSYTGANTDTQYF,TGTGCCAGCTCCTATACCGGCGCCAACACAGATACGCAGTATTTT
.,TRBV27,TRBJ2-2,TRBD1,18,CASSYSIPGQGDAGELFF,TGTGCCAGCTCCTATTCAATCCCGGGACAGGGGGACGCCGGGGAGCTGTTTTTT
once,TRBV1,TRBJ1-1,.,14,CTSSSRTANTEAFF,TGCACCAGCAGCTCTCGGACAGCGAACACTGAAGCTTTCTTT
.,TRBV27,TRBJ2-6,.,14,CASSWGSGANVLTF,TGTGCCAGCAGTTGGGGCTCTGGGGCCAACGTCCTGACTTTC
.,TRBV18,TRBJ2-5,TRBD1,13,CASSPGQQETQYF,TGTGCCAGCTCACCGGGACAGCAAGAGACCCAGTACTTC
.,TRBV7-9,TRBJ1-3,.,12,CASRAEGNTIYF,TGTGCTTCAAGGGCAGAAGGGAACACCATATATTTT
.,TRBV6-5,TRBJ1-5,TRBD1,15,CASSYEAGGDQPQHF,TGTGCCAGCAGTTACGAGGCAGGGGGGGATCAGCCCCAGCATTTT
.,TRBV5-5,TRBJ2-1,TRBD1,15,CASSPTGMSYNEQFF,TGTGCCAGCAGCCCGACAGGGATGTCCTACAATGAGCAGTTCTTC
.,TRBV5-6,TRBJ1-2,TRBD1,14,CASSLSGTAYGYTF,TGTGCCAGCAGCCTATCCGGGACAGCCTATGGCTACACCTTC
.,TRBV6-1,TRBJ2-3,TRBD1,15,CAGEGYRGITDTQYF,TGTGCCGGGGAAGGCTACAGGGGGATCACAGATACGCAGTATTTT
.,TRBV6-1,TRBJ2-7,.,14,CASSPRDGTYEQYF,TGTGCCAGCAGTCCCCGGGACGGTACCTACGAGCAGTACTTC
.,TRBV5-1,TRBJ1-2,TRBD1,18,CASSLVVTGGPTNYGYTF,TGCGCCAGCAGCTTGGTGGTAACAGGGGGCCCTACTAACTATGGCTACACCTTC
.,TRBV13,TRBJ1-2,.,15,CASSLEAGRNYGYTF,TGTGCCAGCAGCTTAGAAGCCGGGAGGAACTATGGCTACACCTTC
.,TRBV4-3,TRBJ2-7,.,16,CASSQGSRGVLREQYF,TGCGCCAGCAGCCAAGGCTCTAGGGGGGTCCTCCGCGAGCAGTACTTC
.,TRBV6-5,TRBJ2-2,.,14,CASSYFPEPGELFF,TGTGCCAGCAGTTACTTCCCCGAACCCGGGGAGCTGTTTTTT
once,TRBV28,TRBJ1-6,.,16,CASSLSPAGIRSPLHF,TGTGCCAGCAGTTTATCCCCCGCAGGTATACGTTCACCCCTCCACTTT
.,TRBV6-4,TRBJ2-5,.,12,CASTTEQETQYF,TGTGCCAGCACGACAGAGCAAGAGACCCAGTACTTC
few,TRBV7-2,TRBJ2-2,.,13,CASSQSSTGELFF,TGTGCCAGCAGCCAAAGCTCGACCGGGGAGCTGTTTTTT
.,TRBV6-1,TRBJ2-1,TRBD2,14,CASSVLAGGNEQFF,TGTGCCAGCAGTGTACTAGCGGGAGGCAATGAGCAGTTCTTC
.,TRBV5-4,TRBJ2-5,.,14,CASSPDTFGETQYF,TGTGCCAGCAGCCCAGACACATTCGGGGAGACCCAGTACTTC
.,TRBV6-4,TRBJ1-5,.,19,CASSGDSTRVGYSNQPQHF,TGTGCCAGCAGTGGCGACTCAACCCGGGTGGGCTATAGCAATCAGCCCCAGCATTTT
.,TRBV27,TRBJ2-2,.,12,CASSRPAGELFF,TGTGCCAGCAGTCGCCCCGCCGGGGAGCTGTTTTTT
.,TRBV7-2,TRBJ1-5,.,15,CASSLGQPSYQPQHF,TGTGCCAGCAGCTTAGGACAGCCTTCGTATCAGCCCCAGCATTTT
.,TRBV5-1,TRBJ2-5,.,11,CASRKEETQYF,TGCGCCAGCAGAAAAGAGGAGACCCAGTACTTC
.,TRBV4-1,TRBJ2-1,TRBD1,17,CASSQRRTGGFVNEQFF,TGCGCCAGCAGCCAAAGAAGGACAGGGGGCTTTGTGAATGAGCAGTTCTTC
.,TRBV18,TRBJ2-5,TRBD1,14,CASGDRGTQETQYF,TGTGCCAGCGGCGACAGGGGGACCCAAGAGACCCAGTACTTC